This TCR beta chain was sequenced during a study of blood T cell repertoires in COVID-19. Across the study: The United States, Italy and Spain were the sources of the acute and convalescent COVID-19 samples. In each case, the material was cDNA or gDNA derived from T cells, B-cell-depleted T cells, or PBMCs.

The CDR3 is made up of 14 amino acids. The germline V gene has CDR1 LNHDA and CDR2 SQIVND (reference sequence). V trimming: 4 bases; J trimming: 7 bases; junction bases outside the gene matches: 6. Per the authors' pipeline: Reference gene primers were amplified, and this amplification served to estimate nucleated cell counts. Generated by immunoSEQ multiplex PCR, the TCRdb table keeps only in-frame clones and is missing some. The V and J calls and clone size come from that table; D and trimming were worked out from the DNA. The top ten hold 2.2% of the sample, which has approximately 290,000 clones, 90% to 95% seen once. A single count supports this clone.

Sequencing was done on a sample of peripheral blood. The chain links TRBV19 to TRBJ2-2; 7 bases align to TRBD2. This receptor was identified in a woman in her 30s with COVID-19, enrolled during active disease. CDR3 sequence (DNA): TGTGCCAGTAGTAGACAGCGGGAATACGGGGAGCTGTTTTTT. Translating gives CASSRQREYGELFF.